This T cell receptor (beta chain) was found in a study (dated by TCRdb to 2013 to 2014). Sequenced on an Illumina Genome Analyzer IIx. The public reads were reanalyzed by TCRdb: fastp trimming at Q25, MiXCR alignment, in-frame beta chains only. One record per CDR3 amino acid sequence lists the most common genes and DNA. Recorded for this sample are some 15,000 distinct CDR3 sequences; around 34% of them occurred a single time. Of the sample, about 16% is held by the ten largest clones. Within its sample, this clonotype is medium-sized (0.01 to 0.1%). Its antigen remains undetermined. Base qualities are not at hand, and no much larger clone is one base apart. The CDR3, from cysteine to phenylalanine, totals 14 residues. Only the CDR3 part of the read is kept: 42 bases, read in frame from the first base. V and J are truncated by 2 bases and 0 bases respectively, leaving an intervening sequence of 5 bases. As encoded in the germline V gene, CDR1 is SQVTM while CDR2 is ANQGSEA.

The chain employs TRBV29-1 and TRBJ2-6; the D gene lacks a confident call. Sequencing input: blood. The TCR comes from a human donor. The nucleotides are TGCAGCGTTGAACAGAGCTCTGGGGCCAACGTCCTGACTTTC. This translates into CSVEQSSGANVLTF.